This T cell receptor beta chain was retrieved from a study of lung T cells in sarcoidosis with Löfgren's syndrome. Study at large: Analyses focused on Löfgren's syndrome patients.

This clonotype was found a few times. Trimming removed 2 bases from V and 4 bases from J; junction bases left unmatched: 4. Germline CDR1 is GTSNPN and CDR2 is SVGIG (reference sequence). The CDR3 extends over 15 amino acids. MiXCR was run by TCRdb on the reads, yielding one entry per CDR3 protein. Altogether 9,300 or so distinct CDR3 sequences are present, less than 20% being singletons, with the ten largest covering approximately 7%. The chain uses TRBV30 and TRBJ2-7, with 14 bases matching TRBD2. The sample comprised CD4+ T cells from bronchoalveolar lavage. The clonotype originates from a human donor with sarcoidosis (Löfgren's syndrome or another form), or a control subject (not recorded which). The CDR3 loop reads CAWSRTSGRWYEQYF. Here the CDR3 DNA reads TGTGCCTGGAGTCGGACTAGCGGGAGGTGGTACGAGCAGTACTTC.